One sample yielded the 32 T cell receptor beta chains listed below, sequenced in a study of shared clonotypes between healthy human individuals. Libraries were prepared by immunoSEQ multiplex PCR; TCRdb keeps only in-frame clonotypes and omits some of them. The table shows a few hundred thousand clones, with roughly 84% occurring only once. The sample taken for sequencing was memory CD8+ T cells sorted from blood. Stated subset: CD45RO+ cells pooled with CCR7-negative TemRA cells. All receptors derive from a man younger than 35 in good health.

This rearrangement joins TRBV5-1 to TRBJ2-7; 7 bases are shared with TRBD1. V was clipped by 2 bases and J by 4 bases; unmatched bases: 6. Germline V gene sequence: CDR1 SGHRS, CDR2 YFSETQ. The CDR3 extends over 14 amino acids. The chain's CDR3 is CASSLQGFPYEQYF. The CDR3 bases are TGCGCCAGCAGCTTACAGGGGTTCCCTTACGAGCAGTACTTC. Full variable domain (missing parts from reference TRBV5-1 and TRBJ2-7): KAGVTQTPRYLIKTRGQQVTLSCSPISGHRSVSWYQQTPGQGLQFLFEYFSETQRNKGNFPGRFSGRQFSNSRSEMNVSTLELGDSALYLCASSLQGFPYEQYFGPGTRLTVT.

The rearrangement joins TRBV27 to TRBJ2-5, with 8 positions matching TRBD2. There are 15 residues in the CDR3. V lost 5 bases and J lost 3; bases outside the gene matches: 8. Germline V CDR1 and CDR2: MNHEY, SMNVEV (reference sequence). In nucleotides, the CDR3 is TGTGCCAGCAGTCCCCAGGAACTAGCGGAAGAGACCCAGTACTTC. It yields the protein CASSPQELAEETQYF.

The V call is TRBV6-1, the J call TRBJ2-1; no clear D gene. V lost 3 bases, J lost 12 bases, and 9 bases lay in between. Germline V gene data show CDR1 as MNHNS and CDR2 as SASEGT. The CDR3 has 11 amino acids. The CDR3 region is CASSDPVLQFF. For the CDR3, the DNA is TGTGCCAGCAGTGACCCGGTCTTGCAGTTCTTC.

This chain uses TRBV7-8 with TRBJ1-2; 8 bases match TRBD1. CDR3 length equals 15 residues. Germline CDR1 is SGHVS and CDR2 is FQNEAQ. V lost 0 bases and J lost 2; bases outside the gene matches: 2. CDR3 sequence reads: CASSLAPGGNYGYTF. CDR3 DNA sequence: TGTGCCAGCAGCTTAGCTCCAGGGGGCAACTATGGCTACACCTTC.

The CDR3: CASSTRPSGGANEQFF. As DNA, the CDR3 is TGTGCCAGCAGCACCCGCCCTAGCGGGGGGGCCAATGAGCAGTTCTTC. This chain joins TRBV7-2 and TRBJ2-1; 12 bases line up with TRBD2. The germline V gene has CDR1 SGHTA and CDR2 FQGNSA. This CDR3 spans 16 amino acids. V was pared by 5 bases and J by 6 bases, with 8 bases of the junction left unmatched.

V usage is TRBV6-1 and J usage is TRBJ2-7; D is perhaps TRBD1 or TRBD2 (5 bases each). The CDR3 has 14 residues. CDR1 is MNHNS and CDR2 is SASEGT in the germline V gene. V was cut by 6 bases and J by 2 bases, with 14 bases left in between. CDR3 amino acids: CASRWDQGAYEQYF. CDR3 bases: TGTGCCAGCAGGTGGGATCAGGGAGCCTACGAGCAGTACTTC.

By share of the sample, this clone is medium-sized (0.01 to 0.1%). The chain couples TRBV27 to TRBJ2-7, with 7 positions matching TRBD1. The ends lost 2 bases at V and 0 bases at J; junction bases unmatched: 4. CDR1 is MNHEY, CDR2 SMNVEV, per germline (reference sequence). CDR3 length: 15 residues. The CDR3: CASSLGDSYSYEQYF. Written as DNA, the CDR3 is TGTGCCAGCAGTTTAGGGGACAGCTACTCCTACGAGCAGTACTTC.

Only one count was recorded for this clone. This chain uses TRBV28 with TRBJ2-7; D remains ambiguous. Trimming cost V 5 bases and J 3 bases, with 8 bases left between them. CDR1 is MDHEN and CDR2 is SYDVKM in the germline V gene. The CDR3 runs to 12 residues. CDR3 residues: CASSPSDYEQYF. CDR3 DNA: TGTGCCAGCAGTCCATCAGACTACGAGCAGTACTTC.

The chain links TRBV7-6 to TRBJ2-7; D is unclear. The V gene lost 0 bases and the J gene lost 6 bases, with 12 bases spanning the gap. CDR1 SGHVS and CDR2 FNYEAQ come from the germline V gene. The CDR3 contains 14 residues. The CDR3 nucleotides are TGTGCCAGCAGCTTAGCCATTCAGATAGGCGAGCAGTACTTC. Translation gives CASSLAIQIGEQYF.

This chain links TRBV6-5 with TRBJ2-3; 15 nucleotides match TRBD2. Germline V CDR1 and CDR2: MNHEY, SVGAGI. CDR3 size: 15 residues. With V trimmed by 7 bases and J by 3 bases, 2 bases remained unmatched. In DNA, the CDR3 is TGTGCCAGCATGGGACTAGCGGGAGGAACAGATACGCAGTATTTT. This translates into CASMGLAGGTDTQYF.

This chain joins TRBV4-1 and TRBJ1-2; maybe TRBD1 (6 bases). This CDR3 comprises 15 residues. Deletions cut 0 bases from V and 1 base from J, with 9 bases between. The germline V gene has CDR1 MGHRA and CDR2 YSYEKL. The CDR3 DNA reads as TGCGCCAGCAGCCAAGAGGACAGTCTTAACTATGGCTACACCTTC. It is translated as CASSQEDSLNYGYTF.

The chain is built from TRBV7-9 and TRBJ2-2; 8 bases line up with TRBD2. The CDR3 is 14 amino acids. From germline, CDR1 is SEHNR and CDR2 FQNEAQ (reference sequence). V lost 3 bases to trimming and J lost 4 bases; unmatched junction nucleotides: 1. DNA of the CDR3: TGTGCCAGCAGCTTGGCGGGAGGCACCGGGGAGCTGTTTTTT. This codes for CASSLAGGTGELFF. The full variable domain, with the rest looked up from reference TRBV7-9 and TRBJ2-2, is DTGVSQNPRHKITKRGQNVTFRCDPISEHNRLYWYRQTLGQGPEFLTYFQNEAQLEKSRLLSDRFSAERPKGSFSTLEIQRTEQGDSAMYLCASSLAGGTGELFFGEGSRLTVL.

A note on this clone: The identical CDR3 is also encoded by other nucleotide sequences in the sample. The CDR3 DNA reads TGTGCCTGGAGTGTAACTCTGAACACTGAAGCTTTCTTT. It encodes CAWSVTLNTEAFF. The chain combines TRBV30 with TRBJ1-1; D is unclear. The germline V gene encodes CDR1 GTSNPN and CDR2 SVGIG (reference sequence). The CDR3 loop spans 13 amino acids. Trimming pared 0 bases from V and 0 bases from J, leaving 5 bases between.

This rearrangement joins TRBV4-2 to TRBJ2-3, with TRBD1 identical over 10 bases. Per the germline V gene, CDR1 is LGHNA and CDR2 is YNFKEQ. V trimming: 4 bases; J trimming: 6 bases; junction bases outside the gene matches: 4. The CDR3 length is 14 residues. This CDR3 is CASSPDRGLDTQYF. CDR3 nucleotide sequence: TGTGCCAGCAGCCCAGACAGGGGGCTGGATACGCAGTATTTT.

The chain is built from TRBV10-3 and TRBJ1-1; D gene unclear. The germline V gene encodes CDR1 ENHRY and CDR2 SYGVKD. V was shortened by 3 bases and J by 6 bases, with 11 bases between the two germline ends. The CDR3 is 13 amino acids. The DNA for the CDR3 is TGTGCCATCAGTGACGCCCCGGCTCCTGAAGCTTTCTTT. It specifies CAISDAPAPEAFF.

This chain connects TRBV19 to TRBJ1-1; D is unresolved. Trimming shortened V by 3 bases and J by 3 bases, and 5 bases separated the two germline ends. Germline V CDR1 and CDR2: LNHDA, SQIVND (reference sequence). CDR3 length: 12 amino acids. The CDR3 DNA is TGTGCCAGTAGTATTGACGACACTGAAGCTTTCTTT. It yields the protein CASSIDDTEAFF.

The chain has TRBV7-2 and TRBJ2-7; 7 bases map to TRBD2. V lost 10 bases and J lost 3; bases outside the gene matches: 12. CDR3 length equals 14 residues. From germline, CDR1 is SGHTA and CDR2 FQGNSA. In DNA form, the CDR3 reads TGTGCCATCGCGACACGGGGGAGGGACTACGAGCAGTACTTC. Protein sequence: CAIATRGRDYEQYF.

The V call is TRBV7-9, the J call TRBJ2-2; 10 bases match TRBD2. The germline CDR1 and CDR2 sequences are SEHNR and FQNEAQ (reference sequence). CDR3 length: 14 residues. J lost 6 bases, V lost 10 bases, and 8 bases had no gene match. CDR3 loop: CANSGLATAGELFF. In DNA, the CDR3 is TGTGCCAATTCGGGACTAGCGACTGCCGGGGAGCTGTTTTTT.

The chain joins TRBV5-3 to TRBJ1-5; the D gene is possibly TRBD1 (5 bases). TRBV5-3 is an ORF, with its function uncertain. V dropped 3 bases and J dropped 3 bases, with 13 bases sitting between them. This CDR3 comprises 15 residues. CDR3 amino acids: CARSSRDRANQPQHF. The CDR3 DNA is TGTGCCAGAAGCTCAAGAGACAGAGCCAATCAGCCCCAGCATTTT.

The count of this clone is one. V and J are TRBV7-8 and TRBJ2-7, with D uncertain. V was clipped by 4 bases and J by 2 bases, with 12 bases between them. The V gene's germline CDR1 is SGHVS and CDR2 FQNEAQ. The CDR3 length is 14 residues. CDR3 residues: CASSSDDLTYEQYF. The CDR3 coding sequence is TGTGCCAGCAGCTCAGACGACCTAACCTACGAGCAGTACTTC.

This rearrangement joins TRBV6-6 to TRBJ1-2; 10 nucleotides match TRBD1. The CDR3 sequence is 15 residues long. Germline V gives CDR1 MNHNY, CDR2 SVGAGI (reference sequence). J gave up 6 bases and V 5 bases, and 9 bases lay outside the gene matches. CDR3 nucleotides: TGTGCCAGCAGTCCCCGTGGGACAGGGGTTAATGGCTACACCTTC. Encoded protein: CASSPRGTGVNGYTF.

The chain couples TRBV12-5 to TRBJ2-7, with TRBD2 identical over 13 bases. V gave up 0 bases and J gave up 0 bases; unmatched junction bases: 2. Germline CDR1 and CDR2: LGHNT and FRNRAP. The CDR3 totals 17 residues. This chain's CDR3 is CASGLVLAGGSSYEQYF. The CDR3 nucleotides are TGTGCTAGTGGTTTGGTACTAGCGGGAGGGAGCTCCTACGAGCAGTACTTC. Full variable domain (remainder filled in from reference TRBV12-5 and TRBJ2-7): DARVTQTPRHKVTEMGQEVTMRCQPILGHNTVFWYRQTMMQGLELLAYFRNRAPLDDSGMPKDRFSAEMPDATLATLKIQPSEPRDSAVYFCASGLVLAGGSSYEQYFGPGTRLTVT.

V gene TRBV15 combines with J gene TRBJ2-3, with D possibly TRBD2 on 6 matching bases. V was trimmed by 1 base and J by 2 bases, leaving 16 bases between them. The CDR3 is made up of 17 amino acids. CDR1 and CDR2 from the germline V gene are LNHNV and YYDKDF (reference sequence). CDR3 residues: CATSRGLTSGVTDTQYF. The CDR3, as DNA: TGTGCCACCAGCAGAGGGTTGACTAGTGGGGTCACAGATACGCAGTATTTT.

This chain uses TRBV5-1 with TRBJ2-1; TRBD1 matches at 8 bases. Germline lookup yields CDR1 SGHRS and CDR2 YFSETQ. The CDR3 has 15 residues. The ends lost 8 bases at V and 3 bases at J; junction bases unmatched: 10. CDR3 in amino acids: CASPTRDRLYNEQFF. For the CDR3, the DNA is TGCGCCAGTCCAACAAGGGACAGGCTCTACAATGAGCAGTTCTTC.

The genes are TRBV27 and TRBJ2-7; TRBD1 might be the D (5 bases). In germline, CDR1 is MNHEY, CDR2 SMNVEV (reference sequence). This CDR3 is 12 amino acids long. Trimming pared 5 bases from V and 0 bases from J, leaving 5 bases between. CDR3: CASSQGSYEQYF. The CDR3 nucleotides read TGTGCCAGCAGTCAGGGCTCCTACGAGCAGTACTTC.

A single count supports this clone. The chain has TRBV2 and TRBJ1-2; D may be TRBD1 (6 bases). Trimming removed 2 bases at V and 1 base at J, with 14 bases between. The germline V gene encodes CDR1 SNHLY and CDR2 FYNNEI. This CDR3 has 16 amino acids. CDR3 DNA: TGTGCCAGCAGTGAATCCCCGGGACACCTTAACTATGGCTACACCTTC. Amino acid sequence: CASSESPGHLNYGYTF. Filled out from reference TRBV2 and TRBJ1-2, the complete variable domain reads EPEVTQTPSHQVTQMGQEVILRCVPISNHLYFYWYRQILGQKVEFLVSFYNNEISEKSEIFDDQFSVERPDGSNFTLKIRSTKLEDSAMYFCASSESPGHLNYGYTFGSGTRLTVV.

V and J are TRBV18 and TRBJ2-4, with D unresolved. The germline CDR1 and CDR2 sequences are KGHSH and LQKENI. Trimming left V 3 bases short and J 1 base short, with 16 bases between. The CDR3 contains 17 residues. CDR3 sequence (DNA): TGTGCCAGCTCACCCTATATGCTTCCGCTTGCCAAAAACATTCAGTACTTC. Translation gives CASSPYMLPLAKNIQYF.

This clone was detected once. This rearrangement joins TRBV11-2 to TRBJ2-7; D is unresolved. CDR3 length: 15 residues. The germline CDR1 and CDR2 sequences are SGHAT and FQNNGV. The ends were cut back, 5 bases at V and 1 base at J, with 15 bases in the middle. This CDR3 reads CASSPPIFTSYEQYF. Written as DNA, the CDR3 is TGTGCCAGCAGCCCTCCTATCTTCACATCCTACGAGCAGTACTTC. The variable domain in full, completed from reference TRBV11-2 and TRBJ2-7, reads EAGVAQSPRYKIIEKRQSVAFWCNPISGHATLYWYQQILGQGPKLLIQFQNNGVVDDSQLPKDRFSAERLKGVDSTLKIQPAKLEDSAVYLCASSPPIFTSYEQYFGPGTRLTVT.

The CDR3 sequence: CASRGGGPGNTIYF. The CDR3 coding sequence is TGTGCCAGCAGGGGAGGGGGGCCTGGAAACACCATATATTTT. The V call is TRBV27, the J call TRBJ1-3; weak D call: TRBD1 (6 bases). CDR1 MNHEY and CDR2 SMNVEV come from the germline V gene (reference sequence). V was cut by 6 bases and J by 2 bases, with 11 bases left in between. This CDR3 region has 14 residues.

CDR3 in DNA: TGTGCCAGCAGCCAGACTAGCGGTCCCTACAATGAGCAGTTCTTC. Amino acids: CASSQTSGPYNEQFF. The chain carries TRBV7-9 and TRBJ2-1; 9 bases map to TRBD2. Trimming removed 5 bases from V and 2 bases from J; junction bases left unmatched: 4. The CDR3 spans 15 residues. The germline V gene has CDR1 SEHNR and CDR2 FQNEAQ (reference sequence).

V usage is TRBV27 and J usage is TRBJ2-5; 9 bases fit TRBD2. Germline trimming cut 2 bases from V and 5 bases from J; bases unmatched to any gene: 9. The CDR3 is 16 amino acids. CDR1 is MNHEY, CDR2 SMNVEV, per germline (reference sequence). CDR3 loop: CASSLGRGRASETQYF. The CDR3 DNA is TGTGCCAGCAGTTTAGGGCGCGGGAGGGCCTCGGAGACCCAGTACTTC.

The chain is built from TRBV12-5 and TRBJ2-3; weak D call: TRBD2 (6 bases). The CDR3 is 15 amino acids. Trimming stripped 5 bases from V and 3 bases from J, with 15 bases between. Germline V gives CDR1 LGHNT, CDR2 FRNRAP. Here the CDR3 DNA reads TGTGCTAGTGGTGGAGGGGAGGAGAGGACAGATACGCAGTATTTT. Translating gives CASGGGEERTDTQYF.